A selection of T cell receptor beta chains follows, all from one sample in a study of T cells in Graves' hyperthyroidism and ophthalmopathy. MiXCR, run by TCRdb on the multiplex PCR reads, gives a single entry per CDR3 protein. This sample yields some 550,000 distinct CDR3 sequences, of which around 20% are seen a single time; approximately 25% belongs to the top ten. Sequencing was performed on blood. These receptors were taken from a man younger than 35 with Graves' hyperthyroidism. The CDR3 runs from the conserved cysteine through the conserved F or W. D genes are given only for firm matches. Sizes are listed as once, few, many, or a class for an expanded clone.

v_gene	j_gene	d_gene	abundance	len	CDR3nt	CDR3aa
TRBV6-1	TRBJ1-2	TRBD1	many	15	TGTGCCAGCAGTGGGACAGGGAAATCGGGCTATGGCTACACCTTC	CASSGTGKSGYGYTF
TRBV20-1	TRBJ1-5	.	many	14	TGCAGTGCCCGACGGGGAAGTGAGTATCAGCCCCAGCATTTT	CSARRGSEYQPQHF
TRBV10-2	TRBJ2-7	.	few	14	TGCGCCAGCAGTGAGTCCCACTGGGGTGACGAGCAGTACTTC	CASSESHWGDEQYF
TRBV2	TRBJ1-2	.	many	13	TGTGCCAGCAGAAAGGGTCCGGACTATGGCTACACCTTC	CASRKGPDYGYTF
TRBV7-9	TRBJ1-5	.	many	14	TGTGCCAGCATCCAAGTTCAGGGTTATCAGCCCCAGCATTTT	CASIQVQGYQPQHF
TRBV30	TRBJ1-1	TRBD1	many	15	TGTGCCTGGGACAGGGGGAGGGCAGTGAACACTGAAGCTTTCTTT	CAWDRGRAVNTEAFF
TRBV2	TRBJ1-1	.	many	12	TGTGCCAGCCGGCAGGACTCCCTCTTAGCTTTCTTT	CASRQDSLLAFF
TRBV5-1	TRBJ1-3	.	few	14	TGCGCCAGCAGCCGGACGGACTCTGGAAACACCATATATTTT	CASSRTDSGNTIYF
TRBV28	TRBJ2-7	.	many	15	TGTGCCAGCAGTTCCGGGGACCGTTCCTCGGACGAGCAGTACTTC	CASSSGDRSSDEQYF
TRBV12-3/TRBV12-4	TRBJ1-2	TRBD1	few	14	TGTGCCAGCAGTAGGAGACAGGGTAGCTATGGCTACACCTTC	CASSRRQGSYGYTF
TRBV13	TRBJ1-1	.	many	15	TGTGCCAGCAGCCCGGCCGGGTCCCAACGGGCTGAAGCTTTCTTT	CASSPAGSQRAEAFF
TRBV6-1	TRBJ2-7	.	few	13	TGTGCCAGCAGGACCCGGGAGTATGGCGAGCAGTACTTC	CASRTREYGEQYF